The present T cell receptor beta chain was sequenced within a study of T cells in Graves' hyperthyroidism and ophthalmopathy. This clonotype was detected many times. Its antigen is still unknown. Ophthalmopathy patients had moderate-to-severe active disease, CAS ≥3, NOSPECS ≥4, and disease duration under 3 months. Per germline, CDR1 DFQATT and CDR2 SNEGSKA (reference sequence). The CDR3 covers 14 residues. The V and J ends lost 0 bases and 11 bases respectively, with 17 bases between them. Broader study findings: Most thyroid clonotypes that were expanded above 0.001 also turned up in blood. The model made its ophthalmopathy prediction, and onset followed a median approximately 6.5 months later.

RNA transcripts served as the template for amplifying TCR beta CDR3 regions. HTBI primers were employed in a first-round RT-PCR of the TCR CDR3. MiXCR, applied by TCRdb to the multiplex PCR reads, yields one record per CDR3 protein. The sample contains around 56,000 distinct CDR3 sequences, 53% of which appear only once. The receptor comes from a woman aged 55-75 years with Graves' ophthalmopathy. The sample was blood. V and J are TRBV20-1 and TRBJ2-4; D is unresolved. CDR3 loop: CSARDPNSRILQYF. The CDR3 DNA reads TGCAGTGCTAGAGATCCCAACAGTCGGATTCTTCAGTACTTC.